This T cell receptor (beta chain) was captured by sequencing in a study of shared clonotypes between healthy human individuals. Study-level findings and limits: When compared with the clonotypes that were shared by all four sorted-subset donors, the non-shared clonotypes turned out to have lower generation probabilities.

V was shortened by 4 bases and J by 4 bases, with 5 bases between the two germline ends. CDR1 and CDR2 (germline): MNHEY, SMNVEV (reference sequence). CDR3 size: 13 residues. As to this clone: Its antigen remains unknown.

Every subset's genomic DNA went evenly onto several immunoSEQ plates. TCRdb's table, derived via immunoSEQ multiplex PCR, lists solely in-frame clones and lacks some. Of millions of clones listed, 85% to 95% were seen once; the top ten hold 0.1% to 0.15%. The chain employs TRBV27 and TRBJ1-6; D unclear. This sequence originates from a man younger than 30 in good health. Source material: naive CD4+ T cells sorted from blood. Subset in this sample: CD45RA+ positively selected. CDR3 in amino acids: CASSSEYNSPLHF. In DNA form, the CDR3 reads TGTGCCAGCAGTTCCGAGTATAATTCACCCCTCCACTTT.